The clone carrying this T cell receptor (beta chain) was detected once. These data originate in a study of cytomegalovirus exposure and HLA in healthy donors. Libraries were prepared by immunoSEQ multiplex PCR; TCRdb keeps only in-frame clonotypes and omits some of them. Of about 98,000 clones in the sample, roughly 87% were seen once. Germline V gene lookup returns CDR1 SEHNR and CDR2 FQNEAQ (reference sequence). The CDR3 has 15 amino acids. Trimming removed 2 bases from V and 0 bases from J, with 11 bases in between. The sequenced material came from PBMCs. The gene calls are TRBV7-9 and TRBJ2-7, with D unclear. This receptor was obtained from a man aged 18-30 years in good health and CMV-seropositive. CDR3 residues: CASSLLLAASYEQYF. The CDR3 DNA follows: TGTGCCAGCAGCTTATTGTTAGCAGCCTCCTACGAGCAGTACTTC.